Sequencing of this T cell receptor (beta chain) was carried out in a study of blood T cell repertoires in COVID-19. Looking at the study overall: Nucleic acid was either cDNA or gDNA, and it came from T cells, B-cell-depleted T cells, or PBMCs.

The ends were cut back, 4 bases at V and 6 bases at J, with 18 bases in the middle. CDR1 is SNHLY, CDR2 FYNNEI, per germline. The CDR3 has 15 residues. Methods used by the authors: Reference gene primer amplification yielded estimated nucleated cell counts. Generated by immunoSEQ multiplex PCR, the TCRdb table keeps only in-frame clones and is missing some. The DNA was the basis for D and trimming; V, J and clone size are from that table. Here the sample spans about 140,000 clones, roughly 81% being singletons. This clonotype was obtained from a woman aged 45-65 years with active or convalescent COVID-19. Material for sequencing was peripheral blood. This chain uses TRBV2 with TRBJ1-2, with D possibly being TRBD1 (6 bases). CDR3 sequence reads: CASSVRQVLTDGYTF. The CDR3 DNA sequence: TGTGCCAGCAGTGTCAGACAGGTCCTAACTGATGGCTACACCTTC.